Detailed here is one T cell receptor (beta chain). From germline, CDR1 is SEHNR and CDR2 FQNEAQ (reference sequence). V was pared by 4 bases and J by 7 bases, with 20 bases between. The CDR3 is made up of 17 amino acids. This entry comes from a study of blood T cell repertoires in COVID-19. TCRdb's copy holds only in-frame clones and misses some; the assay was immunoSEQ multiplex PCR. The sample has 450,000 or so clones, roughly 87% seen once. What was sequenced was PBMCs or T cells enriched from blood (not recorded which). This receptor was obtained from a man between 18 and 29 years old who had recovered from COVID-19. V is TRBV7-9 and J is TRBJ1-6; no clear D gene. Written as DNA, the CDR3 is TGTGCCAGCAGCTCAGCGCGGGGTACTGTGTGGAATTCACCCCTCCACTTT. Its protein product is CASSSARGTVWNSPLHF.